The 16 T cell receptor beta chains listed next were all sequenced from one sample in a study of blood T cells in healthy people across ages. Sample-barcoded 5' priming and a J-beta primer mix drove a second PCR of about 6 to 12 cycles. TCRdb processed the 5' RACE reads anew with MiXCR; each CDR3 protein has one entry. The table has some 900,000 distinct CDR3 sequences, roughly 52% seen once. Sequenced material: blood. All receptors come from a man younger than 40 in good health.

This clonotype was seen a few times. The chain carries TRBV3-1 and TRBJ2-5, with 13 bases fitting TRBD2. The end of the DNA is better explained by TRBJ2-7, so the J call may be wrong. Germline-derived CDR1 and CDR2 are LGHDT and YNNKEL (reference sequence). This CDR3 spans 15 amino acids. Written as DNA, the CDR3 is TGTGCCAGCAGCTCGATTGGGACTAGCGGGGCCGAGCAGTACTTC. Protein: CASSSIGTSGAEQYF.

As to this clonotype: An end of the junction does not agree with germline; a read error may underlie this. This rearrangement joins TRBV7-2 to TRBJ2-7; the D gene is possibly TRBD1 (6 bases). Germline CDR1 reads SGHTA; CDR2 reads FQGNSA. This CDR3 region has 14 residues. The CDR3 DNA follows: TGTGCCTGCAGCTTAAACAGGGTTATCAACGAGCAGTACTTC. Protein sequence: CACSLNRVINEQYF.

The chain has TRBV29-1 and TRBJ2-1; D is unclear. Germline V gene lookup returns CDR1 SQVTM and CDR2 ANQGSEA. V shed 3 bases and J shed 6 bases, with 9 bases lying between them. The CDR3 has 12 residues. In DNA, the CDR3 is TGCAGCGTTGAGGCGGTCCGCAATGAGCAGTTCTTC. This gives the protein CSVEAVRNEQFF.

CDR3: CASSQDRSGGNEQFF. The CDR3, as DNA: TGCGCCAGCAGCCAAGATCGGAGCGGGGGCAATGAGCAGTTCTTC. The rearrangement joins TRBV4-3 to TRBJ2-1; 8 bases match TRBD2. This CDR3 region has 15 residues. CDR1 is LGHNA and CDR2 is YSLEER in the germline V gene. The trim removed 0 bases at V and 6 bases at J, leaving 4 bases unmatched.

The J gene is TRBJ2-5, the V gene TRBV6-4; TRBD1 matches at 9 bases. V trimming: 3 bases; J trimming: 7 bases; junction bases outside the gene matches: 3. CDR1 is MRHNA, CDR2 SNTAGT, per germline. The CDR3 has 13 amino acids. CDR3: CASSEGQGRTQYF. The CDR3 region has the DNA TGTGCCAGCAGTGAAGGACAGGGGAGGACCCAGTACTTC.

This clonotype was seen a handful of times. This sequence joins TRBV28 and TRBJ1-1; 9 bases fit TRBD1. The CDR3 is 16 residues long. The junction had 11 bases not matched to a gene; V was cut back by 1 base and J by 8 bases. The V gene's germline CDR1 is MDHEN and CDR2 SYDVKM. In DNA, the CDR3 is TGTGCCAGCAGTTTATCTGGGACAGGGTCTTTTATGGAAGCTTTCTTT. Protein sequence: CASSLSGTGSFMEAFF.

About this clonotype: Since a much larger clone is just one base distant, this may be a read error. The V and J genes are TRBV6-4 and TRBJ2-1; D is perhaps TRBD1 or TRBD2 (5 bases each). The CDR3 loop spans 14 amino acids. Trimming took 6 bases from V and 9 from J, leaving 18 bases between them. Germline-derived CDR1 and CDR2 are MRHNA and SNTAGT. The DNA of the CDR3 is TGTGCCAGCAGGGATAAGGGGACCGTAGGTGAGCAGTTCTTC. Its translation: CASRDKGTVGEQFF.

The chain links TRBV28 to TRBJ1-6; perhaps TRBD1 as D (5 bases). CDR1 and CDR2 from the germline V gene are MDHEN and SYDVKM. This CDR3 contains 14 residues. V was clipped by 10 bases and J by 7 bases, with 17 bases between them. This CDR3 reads CATFPTDFNSPLHF. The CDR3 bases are TGTGCCACGTTCCCGACAGATTTCAATTCACCCCTCCACTTT.

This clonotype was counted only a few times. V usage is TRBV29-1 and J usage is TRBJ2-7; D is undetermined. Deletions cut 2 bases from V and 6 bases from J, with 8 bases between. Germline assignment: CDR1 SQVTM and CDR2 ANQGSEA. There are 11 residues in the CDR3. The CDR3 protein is CSVEISAEQYF. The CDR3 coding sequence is TGCAGCGTTGAAATTTCGGCCGAGCAGTACTTC.

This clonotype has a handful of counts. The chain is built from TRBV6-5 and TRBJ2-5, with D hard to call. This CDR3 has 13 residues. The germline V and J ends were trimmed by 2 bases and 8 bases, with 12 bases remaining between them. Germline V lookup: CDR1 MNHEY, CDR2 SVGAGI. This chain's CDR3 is CASSYDPKFTQYF. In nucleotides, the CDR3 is TGTGCCAGCAGTTACGACCCAAAATTCACCCAGTACTTC.

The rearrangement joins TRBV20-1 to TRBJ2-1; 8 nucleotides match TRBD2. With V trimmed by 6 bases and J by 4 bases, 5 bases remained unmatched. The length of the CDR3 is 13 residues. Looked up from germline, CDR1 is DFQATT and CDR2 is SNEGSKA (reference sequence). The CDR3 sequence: CSAPASGYNEQFF. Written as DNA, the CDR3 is TGCAGTGCCCCCGCTAGCGGGTACAATGAGCAGTTCTTC.

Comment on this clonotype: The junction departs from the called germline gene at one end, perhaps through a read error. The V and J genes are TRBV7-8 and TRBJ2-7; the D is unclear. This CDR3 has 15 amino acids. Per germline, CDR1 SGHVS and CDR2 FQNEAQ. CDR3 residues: CASSLVERTSDEQYF. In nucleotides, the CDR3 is TGTGCCAGCAGCTTAGTAGAACGGACCTCCGACGAGCAGTACTTC.

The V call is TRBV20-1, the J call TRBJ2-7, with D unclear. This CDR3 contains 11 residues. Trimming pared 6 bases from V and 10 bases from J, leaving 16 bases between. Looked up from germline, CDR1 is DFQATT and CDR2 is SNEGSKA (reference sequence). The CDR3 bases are TGCAGTGCCGACCCGGAAGAGATCCAGTACTTC. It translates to CSADPEEIQYF.

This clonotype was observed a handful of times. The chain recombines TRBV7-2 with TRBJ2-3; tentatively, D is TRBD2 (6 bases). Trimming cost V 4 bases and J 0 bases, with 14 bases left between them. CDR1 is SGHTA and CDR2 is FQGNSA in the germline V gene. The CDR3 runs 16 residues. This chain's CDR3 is CASSSGVGTSTDTQYF. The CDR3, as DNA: TGTGCCAGCAGCTCGGGGGTGGGGACTAGCACAGATACGCAGTATTTT.

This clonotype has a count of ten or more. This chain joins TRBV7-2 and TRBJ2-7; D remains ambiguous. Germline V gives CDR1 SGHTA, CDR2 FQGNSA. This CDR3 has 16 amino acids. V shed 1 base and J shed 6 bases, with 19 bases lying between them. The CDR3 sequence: CASSLGQLRPLAEQYF. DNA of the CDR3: TGTGCCAGCAGCTTAGGGCAACTCAGGCCACTTGCCGAGCAGTACTTC.

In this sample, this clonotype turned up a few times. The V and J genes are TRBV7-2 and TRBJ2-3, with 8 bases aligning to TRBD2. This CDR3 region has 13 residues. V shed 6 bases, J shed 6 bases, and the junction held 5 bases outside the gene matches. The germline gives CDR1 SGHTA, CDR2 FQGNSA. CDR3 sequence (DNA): TGTGCCAGCAGACGGGGGGGAGGGGATACGCAGTATTTT. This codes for CASRRGGGDTQYF.